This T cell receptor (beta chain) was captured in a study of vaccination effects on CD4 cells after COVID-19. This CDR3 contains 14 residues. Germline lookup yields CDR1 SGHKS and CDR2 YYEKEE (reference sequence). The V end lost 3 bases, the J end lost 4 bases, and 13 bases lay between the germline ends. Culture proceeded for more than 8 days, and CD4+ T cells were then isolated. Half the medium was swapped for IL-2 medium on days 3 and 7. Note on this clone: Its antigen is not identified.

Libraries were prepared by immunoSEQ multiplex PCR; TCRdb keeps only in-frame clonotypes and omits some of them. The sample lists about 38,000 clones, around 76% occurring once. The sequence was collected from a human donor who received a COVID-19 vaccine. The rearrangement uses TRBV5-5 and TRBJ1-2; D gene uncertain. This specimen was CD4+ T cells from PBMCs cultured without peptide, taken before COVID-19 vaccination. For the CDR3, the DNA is TGTGCCAGCAGCTCGATCGCGGGGAGCTATGGCTACACCTTC. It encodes CASSSIAGSYGYTF. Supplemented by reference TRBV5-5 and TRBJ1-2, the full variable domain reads DAGVTQSPTHLIKTRGQQVTLRCSPISGHKSVSWYQQVLGQGPQFIFQYYEKEERGRGNFPDRFSARQFPNYSSELNVNALLLGDSALYLCASSSIAGSYGYTFGSGTRLTVV.